This TCR beta chain was profiled in a study of OX40 agonist ivuxolimab in advanced cancers. Study in general: Intravenous ivuxolimab was administered to patients every 2 weeks at 0.01 to 10 mg/kg.

V lost 11 bases to trimming and J lost 4 bases, with 12 bases between them. This CDR3 spans 11 amino acids. Germline V gene sequence: CDR1 LNHDA, CDR2 SQIVND (reference sequence). Only in-frame clones appear in the TCRdb table, and some are missing; sequencing was by immunoSEQ multiplex PCR. In the table there are some 70,000 clones, around 85% of which are singletons. The rearrangement uses TRBV19 and TRBJ2-7, with a possible D match to TRBD2 (6 bases). The sequenced sample was CD4+ or CD8+ T cells sorted from blood, obtained in a trial of the OX40 agonist ivuxolimab. This clonotype was obtained from an adult with an advanced solid tumor such as melanoma, head and neck, liver or kidney cancer. The CDR3 sequence is CACGIDYEQYF. CDR3 in DNA: TGTGCCTGCGGGATCGATTACGAGCAGTACTTC.